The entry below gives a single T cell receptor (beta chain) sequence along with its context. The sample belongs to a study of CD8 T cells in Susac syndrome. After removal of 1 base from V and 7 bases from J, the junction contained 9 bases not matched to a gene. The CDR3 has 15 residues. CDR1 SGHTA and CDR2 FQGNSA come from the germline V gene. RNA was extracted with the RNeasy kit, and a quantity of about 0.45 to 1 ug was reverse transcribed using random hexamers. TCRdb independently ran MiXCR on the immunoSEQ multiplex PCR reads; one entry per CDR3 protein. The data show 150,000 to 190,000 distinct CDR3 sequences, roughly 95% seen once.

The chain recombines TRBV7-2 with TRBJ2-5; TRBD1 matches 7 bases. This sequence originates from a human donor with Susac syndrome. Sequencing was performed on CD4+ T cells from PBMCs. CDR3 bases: TGTGCCAGCAGCTTAGACAGGGGCCCCTATGGGACCCAGTACTTC. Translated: CASSLDRGPYGTQYF.